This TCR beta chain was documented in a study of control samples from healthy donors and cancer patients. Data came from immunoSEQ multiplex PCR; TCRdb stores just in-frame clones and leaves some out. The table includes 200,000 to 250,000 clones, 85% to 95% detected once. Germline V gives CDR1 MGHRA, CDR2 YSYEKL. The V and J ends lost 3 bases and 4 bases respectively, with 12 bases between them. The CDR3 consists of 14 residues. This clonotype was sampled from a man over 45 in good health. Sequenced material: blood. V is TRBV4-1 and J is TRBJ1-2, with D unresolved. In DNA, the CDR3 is TGCGCCAGCAGCCATAGGACCTCTGGCTATGGCTACACCTTC. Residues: CASSHRTSGYGYTF.